This T cell receptor (beta chain) was identified in a study of early T cells in non-severe SARS-CoV-2 infection (dated by TCRdb to 2020 to 2022). For the study in its entirety: Because TCR sequencing was done on bulk RNA from unsorted whole blood, the alpha and beta chains could not be paired. The paper's findings and limits, for the study overall: VDJdb matching was skewed toward anti-spike CD8 responses and likely underestimated virus-specific expansions, missing private and CD4 specificities.

Set within a cohort of healthcare workers in London, UK, this nested case-control study involved weekly PCR testing of nasopharyngeal swabs along with blood sampling. Healthcare workers were enrolled in the week of the UK lockdown, from 23 to 31 March 2020, and were followed every week for up to roughly 15 weeks. Libraries came from 5' RACE. The data were produced on a NextSeq 500. To correct for sequencing error and PCR bias, the TCR library protocol tagged individual cDNA molecules with unique molecular identifiers. TCR alpha and beta chains were both sequenced, and the abundances of alpha and beta sequences in each sample were closely correlated with each other. On the study's bioinformatics: Decombinator V4 was used to annotate the V gene, J gene and CDR3 of the TCR sequences. Expanded TCRs were defined as changing significantly between any two time points under a Poisson model with p below 0.0001. TCR abundances were normalised to the total number of TCRs sequenced in each sample and reported as counts per million. TRAV1-2 paired with TRAJ12, TRAJ20 or TRAJ33 defined MAIT TCRs, while TRAV10 paired with TRAJ18 defined iNKT TCRs. VDJdb, accessed 1 November 2021, was searched for CMV, EBV and SARS-CoV-2 annotated TCRs, with TCRs annotated for multiple antigens excluded. TCRdb trimmed the raw reads at Q25, called clones with MiXCR and kept productive beta chains. Each entry is one CDR3 protein sequence, shown with its most common DNA and genes. TCRdb's processing, not the study's, gives the V and J calls here. Present in this sample are about 29,000 distinct CDR3 sequences, around 4.5% of which were seen just once. 9.5% to 12% of the sample is held by the ten biggest clonotypes.

The CDR3 spans 17 residues, from the cysteine through the phenylalanine. Just the 51-base CDR3 DNA is kept, in frame starting at base 1. V and J are truncated by 3 bases and 2 bases respectively, leaving an intervening sequence of 18 bases. The germline V gene (reference sequence) sets CDR1 to LNHDA and CDR2 to SQIVND. This clonotype was observed many times. Its antigen target is currently unknown. Base qualities are not at hand, and no much larger clone is one base apart. The chain uses TRBV19 and TRBJ2-3, with an unclear D gene assignment. The sequencing sample was made of whole blood. This clonotype was obtained from an adult who was a healthcare worker with PCR-confirmed SARS-CoV-2 infection or an uninfected control (not recorded which). The CDR3 loop reads CASSISHRGRATDTQYF. The DNA sequence follows: TGTGCCAGTAGTATTTCCCACCGAGGCAGAGCCACAGATACGCAGTATTTT.